This TCR beta chain was sequenced during a study of blood T cell repertoires in COVID-19. CDR3 length: 14 amino acids. Trimming at V came to 5 bases and at J to 8 bases, leaving 7 bases not matched to a gene. Germline V CDR1 and CDR2: LNHDA, SQIVND (reference sequence). The table came from immunoSEQ multiplex PCR; TCRdb's copy has only in-frame clones and leaves some out. Of about 110,000 clones listed, approximately 84% are singletons. The sample was peripheral blood. This receptor was taken from a woman in her fifties or sixties with acute or convalescent COVID-19. V and J are TRBV19 and TRBJ2-1, with TRBD2 matching over 9 bases. The DNA for the CDR3 is TGTGCCAGTAGTCGGGCTAGCGGGAACTATGAGCAGTTCTTC. Translated: CASSRASGNYEQFF.